This T cell receptor beta chain came from a study of T cells in Graves' hyperthyroidism and ophthalmopathy. In the study overall: Peripheral blood sampling occurred at initial diagnosis, before any treatment.

Whole-study findings and limits: Also found in blood were most expanded thyroid clonotypes above 0.001.

Uncontrolled infections, other autoimmune diseases, pregnancy or lactation led to exclusion of patients. Regions amplified from RNA transcripts were the TCR beta CDR3 regions. The primer set for the first-round RT-PCR of the TCR CDR3 was HTBI. Each CDR3 protein is one row after TCRdb ran MiXCR on the multiplex PCR reads. The sample has around 620,000 distinct CDR3 sequences; 11% to 15% are singletons. A note on this clonotype: Its antigen is as yet unknown.

The sequenced sample was blood. This receptor was taken from a woman younger than 30 with Graves' ophthalmopathy.

The CDR3 coding sequence is TGTGCCAGTACCGCGGGGGGGTATGGCTACACCTTC. Its translation is CASTAGGYGYTF. The chain uses TRBV19 and TRBJ1-2; D is possibly TRBD1 (5 bases). CDR3 length: 12 residues. Trimming pared 7 bases from V and 5 bases from J, leaving 11 bases between. Germline V gives CDR1 LNHDA, CDR2 SQIVND (reference sequence).